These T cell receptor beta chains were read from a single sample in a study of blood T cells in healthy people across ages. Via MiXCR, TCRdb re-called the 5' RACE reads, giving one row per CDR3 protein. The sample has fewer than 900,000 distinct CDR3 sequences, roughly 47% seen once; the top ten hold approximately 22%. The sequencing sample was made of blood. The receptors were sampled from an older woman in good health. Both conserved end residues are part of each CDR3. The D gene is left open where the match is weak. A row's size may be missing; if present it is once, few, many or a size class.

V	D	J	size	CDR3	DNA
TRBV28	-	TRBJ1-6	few	CASSLSTTLHF	TGTGCCAGCAGCCTAAGCACCACCCTCCACTTT
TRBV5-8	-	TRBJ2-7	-	CASSFLSDGRGEQYF	TGTGCCAGCAGTTTTCTGTCTGATGGGCGTGGCGAGCAGTACTTC
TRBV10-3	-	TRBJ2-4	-	CAISDGRGINIQYF	TGTGCCATCAGTGACGGCAGGGGAATTAACATTCAGTACTTC
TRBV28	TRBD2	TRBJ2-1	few	CASIHPWASGYNEQFF	TGTGCCAGCATCCACCCGTGGGCTAGCGGTTACAATGAGCAGTTCTTC
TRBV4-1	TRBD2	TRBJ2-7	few	CASSPRLSSGRNEQYF	TGCGCCAGCAGCCCAAGATTATCTAGCGGGAGGAACGAGCAGTACTTC
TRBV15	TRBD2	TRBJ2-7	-	CATSRARTSGNQQYF	TGTGCCACCAGCAGAGCGAGGACTAGCGGGAATCAGCAGTACTTC
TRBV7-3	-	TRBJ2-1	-	CASSSPGAFNEQFF	TGTGCCAGCAGCTCCCCTGGGGCTTTCAATGAGCAGTTCTTC
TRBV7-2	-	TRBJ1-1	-	CAGSLGGRTEAFF	TGTGCCGGCAGCTTAGGGGGACGGACTGAAGCTTTCTTT
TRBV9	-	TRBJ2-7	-	CASSVDSRGSSYEQYF	TGTGCCAGCAGCGTAGATTCCCGAGGGTCCAGCTACGAGCAGTACTTC
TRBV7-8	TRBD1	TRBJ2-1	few	CASSLGQGFSYNEQFF	TGTGCCAGCAGCTTAGGACAGGGATTCTCCTACAATGAGCAGTTCTTC
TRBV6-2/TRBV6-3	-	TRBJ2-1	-	CASSYKGAEQFF	TGTGCCAGCAGTTATAAAGGGGCGGAGCAGTTCTTC
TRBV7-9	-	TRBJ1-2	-	CASSSSRPPASYGYTF	TGTGCCAGCAGCTCGAGCAGGCCCCCGGCCAGCTATGGCTACACCTTC
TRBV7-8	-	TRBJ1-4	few	CASSESGEKLFF	TGTGCCAGCAGCGAAAGTGGTGAAAAACTGTTTTTT
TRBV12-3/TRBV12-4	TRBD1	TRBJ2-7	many	CASSPSGQGYEQYF	TGTGCCAGCAGCCCCTCGGGACAGGGATACGAGCAGTACTTC
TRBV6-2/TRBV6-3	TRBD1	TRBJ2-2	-	CACSRATPRQGQHTGELFF	TGTGCCTGCAGTCGCGCCACCCCTAGACAGGGGCAACACACCGGGGAGCTGTTTTTT
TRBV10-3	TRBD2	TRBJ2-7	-	CAIASSRDYMYGQYF	TGTGCCATCGCCAGCTCTAGGGACTATATGTACGGGCAGTACTTC
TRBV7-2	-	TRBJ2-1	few	CASSFSRGEAEQFF	TGTGCCAGCAGCTTCAGCCGGGGCGAAGCGGAGCAGTTCTTC
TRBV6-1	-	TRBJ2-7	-	CASNSETYEQYF	TGTGCCAGTAACAGTGAGACCTACGAGCAGTACTTC
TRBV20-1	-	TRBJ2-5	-	CSASGLVQQETQYF	TGCAGTGCTAGTGGACTTGTCCAACAAGAGACCCAGTACTTC
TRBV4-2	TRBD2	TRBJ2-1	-	CASSQDNSGRMQFF	TGTGCCAGCAGCCAAGATAATAGCGGGAGGATGCAGTTCTTC
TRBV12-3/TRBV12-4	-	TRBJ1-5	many	CASSFTGGNQPQHF	TGTGCCAGCAGTTTTACGGGGGGGAATCAGCCCCAGCATTTT
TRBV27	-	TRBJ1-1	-	CASTRAGANTEAFF	TGTGCCAGCACTCGGGCAGGGGCGAACACTGAAGCTTTCTTT
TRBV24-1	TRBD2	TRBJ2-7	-	CATSDRAGVPVYEQYF	TGTGCCACCAGTGATAGAGCGGGAGTCCCAGTCTACGAGCAGTACTTC
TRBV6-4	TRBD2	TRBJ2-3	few	CASRVGTSGGAADTQYF	TGTGCCAGCAGGGTCGGGACTAGCGGGGGGGCAGCAGATACGCAGTATTTT
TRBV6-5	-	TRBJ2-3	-	CASSYSETRASTDTQYF	TGTGCCAGCAGTTATAGCGAGACTAGGGCTAGCACAGATACGCAGTATTTT
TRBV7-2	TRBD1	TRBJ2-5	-	CASSSTGTETQYF	TGTGCCAGCAGCTCGACAGGGACAGAGACCCAGTACTTC
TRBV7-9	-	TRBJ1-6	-	CASSLVAGLNSYNSPLHF	TGTGCCAGCAGCTTAGTGGCAGGGCTTAACTCCTATAATTCACCCCTCCACTTT
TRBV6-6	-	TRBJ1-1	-	CASSYSAGDRTEAFF	TGTGCCAGCAGTTACAGCGCAGGGGATCGCACTGAAGCTTTCTTT
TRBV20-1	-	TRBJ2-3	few	CSSQGGRPAGTQYF	TGCAGTTCACAAGGGGGGAGACCTGCGGGTACGCAGTATTTT
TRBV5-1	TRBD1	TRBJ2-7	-	CASSLGETGDGYF	TGCGCCAGCAGCTTGGGGGAGACAGGGGATGGGTACTTC
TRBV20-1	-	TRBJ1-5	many	CSARDRINSNQPQHF	TGCAGTGCTCGTGACAGGATTAATAGCAATCAGCCCCAGCATTTT
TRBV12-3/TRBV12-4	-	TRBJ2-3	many	CASSRVEGDTQYF	TGTGCCAGCAGCCGAGTCGAGGGAGATACGCAGTATTTT
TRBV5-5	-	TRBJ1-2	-	CASSTGALNHYGYTF	TGTGCCAGCAGCACGGGGGCCCTCAACCACTATGGCTACACCTTC
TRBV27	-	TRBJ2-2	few	CASSPAVYTGELFF	TGTGCCAGCAGCCCGGCGGTCTACACCGGGGAGCTGTTTTTT
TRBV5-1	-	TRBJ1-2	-	CASSLGNTGSNYGYTF	TGCGCCAGCAGCTTGGGTAATACAGGATCTAACTATGGCTACACCTTC
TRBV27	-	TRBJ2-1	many	CASGGDGTYNEQFF	TGTGCCAGCGGAGGGGATGGGACCTACAATGAGCAGTTCTTC
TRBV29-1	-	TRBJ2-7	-	CSVSGTVTVLSGTYEQYF	TGCAGCGTTTCCGGGACAGTCACCGTCCTAAGCGGGACCTACGAGCAGTACTTC
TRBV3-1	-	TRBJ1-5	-	CASSPGGHNNQPQHF	TGTGCCAGCAGCCCCGGGGGGCACAACAATCAGCCCCAGCATTTT
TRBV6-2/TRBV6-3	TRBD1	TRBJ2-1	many	CASSYSRGRPYNEQFF	TGTGCCAGCAGTTACTCAAGGGGGCGGCCCTACAATGAGCAGTTCTTC
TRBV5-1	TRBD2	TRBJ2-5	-	CASSRGLAGQETQYF	TGCGCCAGCAGCAGGGGACTAGCGGGACAAGAGACCCAGTACTTC
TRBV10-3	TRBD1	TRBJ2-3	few	CAISLPAGGGTDTQYF	TGTGCCATCAGCCTTCCGGCAGGGGGTGGCACAGATACGCAGTATTTT
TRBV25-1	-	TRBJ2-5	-	CASRGTRGPLLNEQYF	TGTGCCAGCCGAGGGACCCGGGGGCCACTACTCAATGAGCAGTACTTC
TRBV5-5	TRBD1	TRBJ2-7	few	CASSQKDRGYEQYF	TGTGCCAGCAGCCAAAAAGACAGGGGGTACGAGCAGTACTTC
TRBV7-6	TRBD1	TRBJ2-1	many	CASSLNAAGTGSEQFF	TGTGCCAGCAGCTTGAATGCTGCCGGGACAGGAAGTGAGCAGTTCTTC
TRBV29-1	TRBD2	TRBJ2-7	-	CSARTSGNSYEQYF	TGCAGCGCCAGAACTAGCGGGAATTCCTACGAGCAGTACTTC
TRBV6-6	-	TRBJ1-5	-	CASRTDQPQHF	TGTGCCAGCAGGACAGATCAGCCCCAGCATTTT
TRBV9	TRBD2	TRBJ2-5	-	CASSVLGGRVEQYF	TGTGCCAGCAGCGTGTTGGGTGGGAGGGTTGAGCAGTACTTC
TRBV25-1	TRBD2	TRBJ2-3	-	CASSAATSGYGGTDTQYF	TGTGCCAGCAGTGCCGCGACTAGCGGGTATGGTGGGACAGATACGCAGTATTTT
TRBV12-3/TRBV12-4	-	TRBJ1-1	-	CASSPYGTEAFF	TGTGCCAGCAGCCCTTATGGCACTGAAGCTTTCTTT
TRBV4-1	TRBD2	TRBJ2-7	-	CASSQVQRGIYEQYF	TGCGCCAGCAGCCAAGTTCAGCGGGGAATATACGAGCAGTACTTC